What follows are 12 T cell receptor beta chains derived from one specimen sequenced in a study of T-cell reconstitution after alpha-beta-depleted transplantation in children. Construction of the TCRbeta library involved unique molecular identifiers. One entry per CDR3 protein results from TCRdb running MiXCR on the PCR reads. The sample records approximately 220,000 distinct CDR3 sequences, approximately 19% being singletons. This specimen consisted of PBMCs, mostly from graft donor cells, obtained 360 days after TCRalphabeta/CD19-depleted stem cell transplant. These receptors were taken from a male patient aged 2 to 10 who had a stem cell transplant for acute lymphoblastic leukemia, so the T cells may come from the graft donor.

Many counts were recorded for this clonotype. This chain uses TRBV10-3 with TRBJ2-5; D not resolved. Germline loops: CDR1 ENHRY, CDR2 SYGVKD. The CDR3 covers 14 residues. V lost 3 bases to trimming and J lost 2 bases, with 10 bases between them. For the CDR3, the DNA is TGTGCCATCAGTGATTCTAGTTCTCAAGAGACCCAGTACTTC. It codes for CAISDSSSQETQYF.

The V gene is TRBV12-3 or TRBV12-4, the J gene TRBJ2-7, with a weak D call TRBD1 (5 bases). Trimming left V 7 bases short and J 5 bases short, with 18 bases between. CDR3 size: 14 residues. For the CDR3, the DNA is TGTGCCAGCACCCCGACAGTAACGTACCACGAGCAGTACTTC. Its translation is CASTPTVTYHEQYF.

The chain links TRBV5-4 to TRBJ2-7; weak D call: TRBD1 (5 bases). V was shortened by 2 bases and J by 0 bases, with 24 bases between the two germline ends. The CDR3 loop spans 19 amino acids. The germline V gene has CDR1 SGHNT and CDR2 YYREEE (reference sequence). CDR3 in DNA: TGTGCCAGCAGCTTTTCGATGGCAGGGTTAAAGCTCAGCTCCTACGAGCAGTACTTC. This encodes CASSFSMAGLKLSSYEQYF.

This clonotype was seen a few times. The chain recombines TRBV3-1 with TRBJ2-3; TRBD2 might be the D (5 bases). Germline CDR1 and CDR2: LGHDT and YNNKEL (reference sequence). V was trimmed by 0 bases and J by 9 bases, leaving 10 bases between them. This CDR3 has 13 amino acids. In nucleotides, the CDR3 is TGTGCCAGCAGCCAAGATACCCGAGGGACGCAGTATTTT. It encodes CASSQDTRGTQYF.

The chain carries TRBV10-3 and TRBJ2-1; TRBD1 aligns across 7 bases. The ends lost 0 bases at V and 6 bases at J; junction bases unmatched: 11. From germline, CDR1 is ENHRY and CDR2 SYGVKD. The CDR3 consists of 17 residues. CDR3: CAISESIGQGVTNEQFF. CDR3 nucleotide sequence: TGTGCCATCAGTGAGTCGATCGGGCAGGGGGTTACCAATGAGCAGTTCTTC.

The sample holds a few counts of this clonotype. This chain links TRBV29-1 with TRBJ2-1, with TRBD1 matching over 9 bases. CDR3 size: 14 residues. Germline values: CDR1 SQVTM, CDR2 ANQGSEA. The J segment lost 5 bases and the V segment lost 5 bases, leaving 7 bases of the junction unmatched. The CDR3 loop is CSVWGTGPNNEQFF. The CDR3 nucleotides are TGCAGCGTTTGGGGGACAGGGCCGAACAATGAGCAGTTCTTC.

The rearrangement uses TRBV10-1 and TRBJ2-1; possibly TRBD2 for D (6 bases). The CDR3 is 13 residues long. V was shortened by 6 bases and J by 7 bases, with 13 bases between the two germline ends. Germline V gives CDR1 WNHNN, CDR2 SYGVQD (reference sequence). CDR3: CASSIGGINEQFF. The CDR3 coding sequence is TGCGCCAGCAGCATCGGGGGTATTAATGAGCAGTTCTTC.

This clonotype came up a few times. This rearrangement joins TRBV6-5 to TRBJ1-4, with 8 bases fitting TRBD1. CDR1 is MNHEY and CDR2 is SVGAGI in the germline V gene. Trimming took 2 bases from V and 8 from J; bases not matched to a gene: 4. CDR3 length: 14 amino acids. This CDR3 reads CASSYDRGLEKLFF. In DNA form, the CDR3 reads TGTGCCAGCAGTTACGACAGGGGATTGGAAAAACTGTTTTTT.

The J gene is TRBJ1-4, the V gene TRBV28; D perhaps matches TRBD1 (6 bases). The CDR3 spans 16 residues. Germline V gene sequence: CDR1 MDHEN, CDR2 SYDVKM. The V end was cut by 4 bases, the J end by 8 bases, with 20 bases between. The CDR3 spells CASSSRFGRGEEKLFF. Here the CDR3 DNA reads TGTGCCAGCAGTTCCCGGTTTGGCAGGGGAGAGGAAAAACTGTTTTTT. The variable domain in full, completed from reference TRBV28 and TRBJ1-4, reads DVKVTQSSRYLVKRTGEKVFLECVQDMDHENMFWYRQDPGLGLRLIYFSYDVKMKEKGDIPEGYSVSREKKERFSLILESASTNQTSMYLCASSSRFGRGEEKLFFGSGTQLSVL.

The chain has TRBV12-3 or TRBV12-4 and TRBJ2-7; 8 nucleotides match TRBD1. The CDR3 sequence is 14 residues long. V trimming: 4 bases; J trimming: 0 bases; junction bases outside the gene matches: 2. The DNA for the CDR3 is TGTGCCAGCAGTTGGGGACAGGCCTCCTACGAGCAGTACTTC. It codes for CASSWGQASYEQYF.

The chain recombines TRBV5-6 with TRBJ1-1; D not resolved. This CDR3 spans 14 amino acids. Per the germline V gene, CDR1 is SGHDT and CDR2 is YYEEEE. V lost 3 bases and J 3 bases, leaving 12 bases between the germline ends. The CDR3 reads CASSSPGSYTEAFF. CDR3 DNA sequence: TGTGCCAGCAGCTCCCCGGGAAGCTACACTGAAGCTTTCTTT.

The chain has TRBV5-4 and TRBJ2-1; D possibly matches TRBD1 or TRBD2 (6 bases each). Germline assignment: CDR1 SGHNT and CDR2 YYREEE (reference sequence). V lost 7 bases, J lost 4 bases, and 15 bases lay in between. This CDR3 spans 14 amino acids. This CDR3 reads CASREIGGYNEQFF. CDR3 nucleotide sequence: TGTGCCAGCCGAGAAATAGGGGGGTACAATGAGCAGTTCTTC.